This T cell receptor beta chain was captured by sequencing in a study of vaccination effects on CD4 cells after COVID-19. Germline values: CDR1 MGHRA, CDR2 YSYEKL. This CDR3 region has 19 residues. The V and J ends lost 0 bases and 1 base respectively, with 21 bases between them. After expansion with viral peptide pools in the ViraFEST assay, antigen-specific CD4+ T cells were sequenced. When less than 13 days of culture had elapsed, CD4+ T cells were isolated. Prior SARS-CoV-2 infection was absent in the vaccine recipients, as shown by negative nucleocapsid antibodies. This clone has only a few counts. Its specificity is not known. Produced via immunoSEQ multiplex PCR; TCRdb's table is partial and in-frame only. This sample has approximately 44,000 clones; 55% to 75% occur once, and the top ten carry about 28%.

The genes are TRBV4-1 and TRBJ1-2; TRBD1 might be the D (6 bases). The sequence was obtained from a human donor who received a COVID-19 vaccine. This specimen consisted of CD4+ T cells from PBMCs cultured with HCoV-OC43 spike peptides, obtained before COVID-19 vaccination. As for subset: HCoV-OC43 spike overlapping peptide pool stimulation. The CDR3, as DNA: TGCGCCAGCAGCCAAGATCCCCCAGGCTTAGGGGGGGATAACTATGGCTACACCTTC. Its translation is CASSQDPPGLGGDNYGYTF.